One sample yielded the 12 T cell receptor beta chains listed below, sequenced in a study of T cell responses to AZD1222 COVID-19 vaccine. This table comes from immunoSEQ multiplex PCR, and its TCRdb copy is limited to in-frame clones, with some not included. The sample has about 88,000 clones, about 93% seen once. This specimen consisted of peripheral blood, obtained on day 0 of MenACWY control vaccination. The receptor set was obtained from an adult in good health.

The V gene is TRBV6-5, the J gene TRBJ2-7; the match to TRBD2 covers 7 bases. This CDR3 comprises 16 residues. Germline V gene sequence: CDR1 MNHEY, CDR2 SVGAGI. The V segment lost 0 bases and the J segment 2 bases; nucleotides outside the gene matches: 7. CDR3 bases: TGTGCCAGCAGTTACTCCCTAGCGGAAACCCCCTACGAGCAGTACTTC. This translates into CASSYSLAETPYEQYF.

This clone turned up a few times. The V gene is TRBV5-1, the J gene TRBJ1-2, with 7 bases lining up with TRBD1. With V trimmed by 4 bases and J by 6 bases, 12 bases remained unmatched. The CDR3 contains 15 residues. Germline V lookup: CDR1 SGHRS, CDR2 YFSETQ. The CDR3 sequence is CASSSQEGAVDGYTF. CDR3 DNA: TGCGCCAGCAGCAGCCAAGAGGGGGCGGTAGATGGCTACACCTTC.

For the CDR3, the DNA is TGTGCCAGCTCGTTAGCGGGAGGGCCTTGGGATGAGCAGTTCTTC. The encoded protein is CASSLAGGPWDEQFF. The chain recombines TRBV6-4 with TRBJ2-1; TRBD2 matches 11 bases. The J segment lost 8 bases and the V segment lost 8 bases, leaving 11 bases of the junction unmatched. This CDR3 has 15 amino acids. Germline loops: CDR1 MRHNA, CDR2 SNTAGT.

The chain joins TRBV27 to TRBJ1-1; unclear D gene. This CDR3 is 15 amino acids long. V lost 1 base and J lost 0, with 9 bases in between. Germline V gene lookup returns CDR1 MNHEY and CDR2 SMNVEV (reference sequence). The CDR3 is CASSLFGRLNTEAFF. In DNA form, the CDR3 reads TGTGCCAGCAGTTTATTCGGCAGGTTGAACACTGAAGCTTTCTTT.

The CDR3 region has the DNA TGTGCCAGCAGCCAACAGGGGCGAGAAGCTTTCTTT. Translated, it gives CASSQQGREAFF. The rearrangement links TRBV6-5 to TRBJ1-1; 7 bases match TRBD1. The CDR3 is made up of 12 amino acids. The V gene's germline CDR1 is MNHEY and CDR2 SVGAGI. V lost 6 bases, J lost 8 bases, and 6 bases stayed unmatched.

The chain uses TRBV7-9 and TRBJ1-3; a possible D gene is TRBD1 (5 bases). V lost 3 bases, J lost 8 bases, and 17 bases lay in between. This CDR3 has 15 residues. Germline lookup yields CDR1 SEHNR and CDR2 FQNEAQ (reference sequence). The DNA for the CDR3 is TGTGCCAGCAGCTTCCTGCAGGGTATTTGGGACACCATATATTTT. Translated: CASSFLQGIWDTIYF.

The DNA for the CDR3 is TGTGCCAGCAGTTACAACCAAGAGACCCAGTACTTC. This codes for CASSYNQETQYF. The V call is TRBV6-2 or TRBV6-3, the J call TRBJ2-5; D gene ambiguous. The CDR3 sequence is 12 residues long. Trimming stripped 2 bases from V and 0 bases from J, with 1 base between. Per the germline V gene, CDR1 is MNHEY and CDR2 is SVGEGT.

CDR3: CASSYVPREKLFF. The CDR3 region has the DNA TGTGCCAGCAGTTACGTTCCGAGGGAAAAACTGTTTTTT. The V and J genes are TRBV6-5 and TRBJ1-4; D remains ambiguous. Looked up from germline, CDR1 is MNHEY and CDR2 is SVGAGI. With 2 bases removed from V and 8 bases from J, the gap between germline ends came to 9 bases. The CDR3 is 13 residues long.

V is TRBV2 and J is TRBJ2-7; TRBD1 agrees at 8 bases. Losses at the gene ends were 6 bases for V and 2 bases for J; bases not matched to a gene: 3. This CDR3 is 13 amino acids long. The germline gives CDR1 SNHLY, CDR2 FYNNEI. CDR3 amino acids: CASRATGAYEQYF. CDR3 coding DNA: TGTGCCAGCAGGGCGACAGGGGCCTACGAGCAGTACTTC. Based on the CDR3 plus reference TRBV2 and TRBJ2-7, the full variable domain is EPEVTQTPSHQVTQMGQEVILRCVPISNHLYFYWYRQILGQKVEFLVSFYNNEISEKSEIFDDQFSVERPDGSNFTLKIRSTKLEDSAMYFCASRATGAYEQYFGPGTRLTVT.

This clone has a single count. The rearrangement joins TRBV2 to TRBJ2-2; 8 bases line up with TRBD1. CDR3 length: 14 amino acids. In germline, CDR1 is SNHLY, CDR2 FYNNEI. V lost 7 bases and J lost 4; bases outside the gene matches: 5. The DNA for the CDR3 is TGTGCCAGCATGGACAGGGATGGCACCGGGGAGCTGTTTTTT. As protein: CASMDRDGTGELFF. Drawing the rest from reference TRBV2 and TRBJ2-2, the complete variable domain is EPEVTQTPSHQVTQMGQEVILRCVPISNHLYFYWYRQILGQKVEFLVSFYNNEISEKSEIFDDQFSVERPDGSNFTLKIRSTKLEDSAMYFCASMDRDGTGELFFGEGSRLTVL.

This clone turned up a few times. The rearrangement links TRBV11-2 to TRBJ2-7, with TRBD1 identical over 10 bases. This CDR3 contains 15 residues. V gave up 2 bases and J gave up 5 bases; unmatched junction bases: 6. The V gene's germline CDR1 is SGHAT and CDR2 FQNNGV. The chain's CDR3 is CASSLRGQGHNEQYF. CDR3 in DNA: TGTGCCAGCAGCTTAAGGGGACAGGGGCACAACGAGCAGTACTTC.

The chain recombines TRBV29-1 with TRBJ2-5; no definite D call. Germline loops: CDR1 SQVTM, CDR2 ANQGSEA. This CDR3 has 13 residues. The V end lost 5 bases, the J end lost 5 bases, and 15 bases lay between the germline ends. The DNA of the CDR3 is TGCAGCGTTTTGATGGCTGTAAGGGAGACCCAGTACTTC. It codes for CSVLMAVRETQYF. Full variable domain (rest looked up from reference TRBV29-1 and TRBJ2-5): SAVISQKPSRDICQRGTSLTIQCQVDSQVTMMFWYRQQPGQSLTLIATANQGSEATYESGFVIDKFPISRPNLTFSTLTVSNMSPEDSSIYLCSVLMAVRETQYFGPGTRLLVL.